One T cell receptor (beta chain) is described in this entry. TCRdb processed the RT-PCR reads anew with MiXCR; each CDR3 protein has one entry. This sample has about 680,000 distinct CDR3 sequences, with over 12% found just once. The source material was memory CD4+ T cells from blood. The TCR was taken from a female donor in good health, serving as a healthy control.

CDR3 protein: CSARVTGEDTEAFF. As DNA, the CDR3 is TGCAGTGCTAGAGTGACAGGGGAGGACACTGAAGCTTTCTTT. The chain couples TRBV20-1 to TRBJ1-1; 8 positions match TRBD1. The CDR3 length is 14 residues. Unmatched junction bases numbered 4, after V lost 1 base and J lost 3 bases. Germline V gene data show CDR1 as DFQATT and CDR2 as SNEGSKA (reference sequence).